This T cell receptor beta chain was retrieved from a study of cytomegalovirus exposure and HLA in healthy donors. Overall study findings and caveats: Further analysis, carried out later, found HLA-associated TCR beta chains more clonally expanded than equally common other chains. Reportedly, a later analysis found an Asian-associated ancestry cluster had fewer N-insertions than the roughly 670-donor mean.

Details on this clone: Its specificity is not known.

From germline, CDR1 is SGHNT and CDR2 YYREEE (reference sequence). V lost 4 bases to trimming and J lost 8 bases; unmatched junction nucleotides: 9. The CDR3 loop spans 14 amino acids. PCR primers comprised 60 Vbeta and 13 Jbeta primers. Assay: immunoSEQ multiplex PCR; the TCRdb copy retains only in-frame clones and omits some. The sample has just over 150,000 clones, 60% to 80% seen once. The clonotype was recovered from a woman in her 30s in good health and CMV-seronegative. Sequencing was carried out using PBMCs. V and J are TRBV5-4 and TRBJ2-1; 7 positions agree with TRBD1. The CDR3 DNA follows: TGTGCCAGCAGCCCGGCGACAGGGTACGATGAGCAGTTCTTC. Translating gives CASSPATGYDEQFF.